The rows below give T cell receptor beta chains drawn from one sample of a study of T cell repertoires in cytomegalovirus infection. Antigens for these TCRs are unknown. Via MiXCR, TCRdb re-called the reads, giving one row per CDR3 protein. Of about 340,000 distinct CDR3 sequences in the sample, just under 30% were seen once. Sample: cultured PBMCs, taken from culture after CMV antigen stimulation. The source is a human donor in good health (CMV status not recorded). Some clones in this sample may be carry-over from other donors' samples. Both conserved end residues are part of each CDR3. Each record gives: D gene, V gene, clone size, J gene, CDR3 protein, CDR3 DNA. The D gene is left open where the match is weak. Clone sizes are given selectively: once, few, many, or a class where the clone is expanded.

NA	TRBV10-3	NA	TRBJ2-4	CAISDGQAQKNIQYF	TGTGCCATCAGTGACGGGCAGGCGCAGAAAAACATTCAGTACTTC
NA	TRBV9	few	TRBJ2-1	CASSVAGYNEQFF	TGTGCCAGCAGCGTTGCCGGATACAATGAGCAGTTCTTC
NA	TRBV12-3/TRBV12-4	NA	TRBJ1-3	CASSLRPNSGNTIYF	TGTGCCAGCAGTTTACGGCCGAACTCTGGAAACACCATATATTTT
TRBD1	TRBV6-6	NA	TRBJ1-2	CATKNRGEGYGYTF	TGTGCCACCAAGAACAGGGGAGAGGGCTATGGCTACACCTTC
NA	TRBV24-1	few	TRBJ2-3	CATSDPQGTDTQYF	TGTGCCACCAGTGATCCCCAGGGCACAGATACGCAGTATTTT
TRBD1	TRBV28	few	TRBJ1-2	CASSLGQGFGYTF	TGTGCCAGCAGCCTCGGACAGGGGTTTGGCTACACCTTC
NA	TRBV20-1	many	TRBJ1-6	CSASEEISHNSPLHF	TGCAGTGCTAGCGAGGAAATATCCCATAATTCACCCCTCCACTTT
NA	TRBV6-5	NA	TRBJ2-1	CASSYSRSRRVAVGNEQFF	TGTGCCAGCAGTTACTCGAGGTCCCGCAGGGTAGCGGTAGGGAATGAGCAGTTCTTC
NA	TRBV5-4	few	TRBJ1-3	CASSHQGRNTIYF	TGTGCCAGCAGCCATCAGGGTAGAAACACCATATATTTT
NA	TRBV7-6	NA	TRBJ2-6	CASSLTQGANVLTF	TGTGCCAGCAGCTTAACTCAGGGGGCCAACGTCCTGACTTTC
NA	TRBV6-6	NA	TRBJ2-5	CASSANQAETQYF	TGTGCCAGCAGCGCAAACCAGGCGGAGACCCAGTACTTC
NA	TRBV5-6	NA	TRBJ2-7	CASSWYRDSPYEQYF	TGTGCCAGCAGCTGGTACCGGGACTCCCCCTACGAGCAGTACTTC
NA	TRBV7-7	NA	TRBJ2-2	CASSLEFDTGELFF	TGTGCCAGCAGCTTAGAGTTCGACACCGGGGAGCTGTTTTTT
NA	TRBV7-2	many	TRBJ2-7	CASSSSGVIYEQYF	TGTGCCAGCAGCTCTTCAGGGGTAATCTACGAGCAGTACTTC
NA	TRBV5-6	NA	TRBJ1-5	CASSRDAGNQPQHF	TGTGCCAGCAGCCGGGATGCGGGGAATCAGCCCCAGCATTTT
TRBD2	TRBV7-2	many	TRBJ2-1	CASSLVAGKRSNEQFF	TGTGCCAGCAGCTTAGTAGCGGGAAAGCGAAGCAATGAGCAGTTCTTC
NA	TRBV12-3/TRBV12-4	few	TRBJ1-1	CASSLDRAATEAFF	TGTGCCAGCAGTTTAGACAGGGCGGCCACTGAAGCTTTCTTT
NA	TRBV7-2	many	TRBJ1-4	CASSRTLGEEKLFF	TGTGCCAGCAGCCGCACCCTGGGAGAGGAAAAACTGTTTTTT
TRBD1	TRBV7-8	many	TRBJ2-7	CASSSGQTWGYEQYF	TGTGCCAGCAGCTCGGGACAGACTTGGGGCTACGAGCAGTACTTC
NA	TRBV7-6	many	TRBJ1-2	CASSLQQDFYGYTF	TGTGCCAGCAGCTTACAACAGGACTTCTATGGCTACACCTTC
TRBD1	TRBV5-6	NA	TRBJ1-1	CASSRWTGAKTEAFF	TGTGCCAGCAGCCGCTGGACAGGGGCGAAGACTGAAGCTTTCTTT
NA	TRBV6-2/TRBV6-3	NA	TRBJ1-2	CASSYSNGGYTF	TGTGCCAGCAGTTACTCGAATGGTGGCTACACCTTC
NA	TRBV12-3/TRBV12-4	NA	TRBJ2-1	CASSLAGGPPNEQFF	TGTGCCAGCAGTTTAGCGGGGGGTCCCCCAAATGAGCAGTTCTTC
NA	TRBV12-3/TRBV12-4	few	TRBJ2-7	CASSFQDGPYEQYF	TGTGCCAGCAGTTTCCAGGACGGGCCCTACGAGCAGTACTTC
NA	TRBV20-1	NA	TRBJ2-3	CSAIPRDFSTDTQYF	TGCAGTGCTATCCCGCGGGACTTTAGCACAGATACGCAGTATTTT
TRBD1	TRBV24-1	NA	TRBJ1-2	CATQRQGFYGYTF	TGTGCCACCCAAAGACAGGGTTTCTATGGCTACACCTTC
TRBD2	TRBV19	NA	TRBJ2-1	CASSMGEGINEQFF	TGTGCCAGTAGTATGGGGGAGGGCATCAATGAGCAGTTCTTC
NA	TRBV5-1	few	TRBJ1-2	CASSGWTGQDGYTF	TGCGCCAGCAGCGGTTGGACTGGGCAGGATGGCTACACCTTC
TRBD1	TRBV19	NA	TRBJ1-6	CASSPLRDRGPLSPLHF	TGTGCCAGCTCCCCTCTCCGGGACAGAGGACCCCTTTCACCCCTCCACTTT
NA	TRBV11-2	NA	TRBJ2-1	CASSLVTTHNEQFF	TGTGCCAGCAGCTTAGTGACTACTCACAATGAGCAGTTCTTC
TRBD1	TRBV10-3	NA	TRBJ2-5	CAISESTGETQYF	TGTGCCATCAGTGAGTCGACAGGGGAGACCCAGTACTTC
NA	TRBV6-5	NA	TRBJ1-2	CASSRGQLIYGYTF	TGTGCCAGCAGTAGAGGACAGCTTATCTATGGCTACACCTTC
TRBD1	TRBV7-2	many	TRBJ1-5	CASSRDRVTQPQHF	TGTGCCAGCAGCAGGGACAGGGTCACCCAGCCCCAGCATTTT
TRBD2	TRBV29-1	NA	TRBJ2-3	CSVRGQGITSGGRGSTDTQYF	TGCAGCGTGCGGGGACAGGGGATTACTAGCGGGGGGCGAGGTAGCACAGATACGCAGTATTTT
NA	TRBV7-2	many	TRBJ1-1	CASDPQGRNTEAFF	TGTGCCAGTGACCCCCAGGGTAGGAACACTGAAGCTTTCTTT
NA	TRBV5-1	NA	TRBJ1-2	CASSPRDGSYGYTF	TGCGCCAGCAGCCCCCGGGACGGCAGTTATGGCTACACCTTC
NA	TRBV6-1	many	TRBJ1-2	CASSEAREAYTNYGYTF	TGTGCCAGCAGTGAAGCCAGGGAGGCCTATACTAACTATGGCTACACCTTC
NA	TRBV12-3/TRBV12-4	NA	TRBJ1-3	CASSFDLSGNTIYF	TGTGCCAGCAGTTTCGACCTCTCTGGAAACACCATATATTTT
NA	TRBV7-2	NA	TRBJ1-6	CASNEALTNSPLHF	TGTGCCAGCAACGAGGCTCTCACGAATTCACCCCTCCACTTT
NA	TRBV11-3	NA	TRBJ2-3	CASSLGWWMGETDTQYF	TGTGCCAGCAGCTTAGGTTGGTGGATGGGGGAAACAGATACGCAGTATTTT